The rows below give T cell receptor beta chains drawn from one sample of a study of T cell responses to AZD1222 COVID-19 vaccine. Sequencing used immunoSEQ multiplex PCR; TCRdb keeps in-frame clones, though not all of them. The sample includes some 150,000 clones, about 92% of them seen just once. The material sequenced was peripheral blood, taken on day 0 of AZD1222 vaccination. All receptors come from an adult in good health. Both conserved end residues are part of each CDR3. D genes are given only for firm matches. Some rows have no size entry. The others give once, few or many, or a class for an expanded clone.

CDR3 DNA | CDR3 protein | V gene | clone size | D gene | J gene
TGTGCCAGCAGCCAAGGGGGGCGCAGGTACGAGCAGTACTTC | CASSQGGRRYEQYF | TRBV14 | - | - | TRBJ2-7
TGTGCCAGCAGCCAAGTTAAGGCTTCCTACGAGCAGTACTTC | CASSQVKASYEQYF | TRBV3-1/TRBV3-2 | once | - | TRBJ2-7
TGTGCCAGCCGGAGCGGGGGGTACCAAGAGACCCAGTACTTC | CASRSGGYQETQYF | TRBV19 | - | TRBD2 | TRBJ2-5
TGTGCCAGCAGCGTAGAGGGGATTATGAACACTGAAGCTTTCTTT | CASSVEGIMNTEAFF | TRBV9 | - | - | TRBJ1-1
TGTGCCAGCAGGCCGTCTACGGGGCCCGCCGAAGCTTTCTTT | CASRPSTGPAEAFF | TRBV2 | - | - | TRBJ1-1
TGTGCCAGCAGCGTATTAGGGCTGGAGACCTTGGCCTTC | CASSVLGLETLAF | TRBV9 | - | - | TRBJ1-2
TGTGCCAGCAGTGAAAAGGTGGGCGGGAGGGCTGCCGACAATGAGCAGTTCTTC | CASSEKVGGRAADNEQFF | TRBV2 | - | TRBD2 | TRBJ2-1
TGTGCCAGCAGTGAAGGTTTCTCTGGAAACACCATATATTTT | CASSEGFSGNTIYF | TRBV6-1 | - | - | TRBJ1-3
TGTGCCAGCAGCTTAGTTAGGTCGGATGGCTACACCTTC | CASSLVRSDGYTF | TRBV7-9 | - | - | TRBJ1-2
TGTGCCAGCAGTTACTCGACAGGGTTCCAAGAGACCCAGTACTTC | CASSYSTGFQETQYF | TRBV6-5 | - | TRBD1 | TRBJ2-5
TGTGCCAGCAGTTCCCCCAGGACAGGGGATGATGGCTACACCTTC | CASSSPRTGDDGYTF | TRBV27 | - | TRBD1 | TRBJ1-2
TGTGCCAGCAGTTTTTCCGGACTAGCGGGAGGGCCATGGGGAGGCAATGAGCAGTTCTTC | CASSFSGLAGGPWGGNEQFF | TRBV6-2/TRBV6-3 | - | TRBD2 | TRBJ2-1
TGTGCCTGGAGTGTAATTAGGTTTTCCAAAAACATTCAGTACTTC | CAWSVIRFSKNIQYF | TRBV30 | - | - | TRBJ2-4
TGTGCCAGCAGCGTAGAAGGCGGTTACACCGGGGAGCTGTTTTTT | CASSVEGGYTGELFF | TRBV9 | - | - | TRBJ2-2
TGTGCCAGCAGCGTCCGGCGATCTGGAAACACCATATATTTT | CASSVRRSGNTIYF | TRBV5-6 | - | - | TRBJ1-3
TGTGCCAGCAGTTCGGACAGGGGGGGATATAGCAATCAGCCCCAGCATTTT | CASSSDRGGYSNQPQHF | TRBV2 | - | TRBD1 | TRBJ1-5
TGTGCTAGTGGTTTGGGGGGCAGGGGGGCCCCTACCCATTTTAACTATGGCTACACCTTC | CASGLGGRGAPTHFNYGYTF | TRBV12-5 | - | TRBD1 | TRBJ1-2
TGTGCCAGCAGCCCCGACAGGGGGCTTTCTGGAAACACCATATATTTT | CASSPDRGLSGNTIYF | TRBV5-5 | - | TRBD1 | TRBJ1-3
TGTGCCAGTAGTCCGGGACAGTCTTATGGCTACACCTTC | CASSPGQSYGYTF | TRBV19 | once | TRBD1 | TRBJ1-2
TGTGCCACCAGCAGGCCCCCCCAAGAGCAGTACTTC | CATSRPPQEQYF | TRBV15 | - | - | TRBJ2-7
TGTGCCAGCAGCTTAGGGGGCCACGCGCTAGAGAGTGAAGCTTTCTTT | CASSLGGHALESEAFF | TRBV7-9 | - | - | TRBJ1-1
TGTGCCAGCAGTTACAACGGGGAATCCTATGGCTACACCTTC | CASSYNGESYGYTF | TRBV6-5 | - | - | TRBJ1-2
TGCGCCAGCAGCCTTCAGGGGGGGGTTCCTTTCTACGAGCAGTACTTC | CASSLQGGVPFYEQYF | TRBV4-1 | - | - | TRBJ2-7
TGCGCCAGCAGCTTACAGGACAGAGCTACAGATACGCAGTATTTT | CASSLQDRATDTQYF | TRBV5-1 | - | - | TRBJ2-3
TGCGCCAGCAGCTTGGCTCCGGGATTCGACACTGAAGCTTTCTTT | CASSLAPGFDTEAFF | TRBV5-1 | - | - | TRBJ1-1
TGTGCCAGCAGCTTGGCCCCTAATCAGCCCCAGCATTTT | CASSLAPNQPQHF | TRBV5-4 | - | - | TRBJ1-5
TGTGCCAGCAGCGGACAGGGTTTAGAGACCCAGTACTTC | CASSGQGLETQYF | TRBV9 | - | TRBD1 | TRBJ2-5
TGCGCCAGCAGCTTAGAGCCAGGGGGCCGTTCACCCCTCCACTTT | CASSLEPGGRSPLHF | TRBV4-1 | - | TRBD1 | TRBJ1-6
TGCGCCAGCAGCCAAGCTCCGGATCAGCCCCAGCATTTT | CASSQAPDQPQHF | TRBV4-1 | - | - | TRBJ1-5
TGTGCCAGTAGTATTCGGGCAGGGGGCGAGTCGGGAAACACCATATATTTT | CASSIRAGGESGNTIYF | TRBV19 | once | TRBD1 | TRBJ1-3
TGTGCCAGCAGCTCACCGGACAGATACGAGCAGTACTTC | CASSSPDRYEQYF | TRBV5-6 | - | - | TRBJ2-7
TGTGCCAGCAGACCTAAATCCCCCGGACAGGGAAGTAGCTATGGCTACACCTTC | CASRPKSPGQGSSYGYTF | TRBV27 | - | TRBD1 | TRBJ1-2
TGTGCCAGCAGTGAGTTAGACGCTCCGGATGAGCAGTTCTTC | CASSELDAPDEQFF | TRBV2 | - | - | TRBJ2-1
TGCGCCAGCAGCCAAGAATGGTCCGGGGAGCTGTTTTTT | CASSQEWSGELFF | TRBV4-1 | - | - | TRBJ2-2
TGTGCCAGCAGTTCGGCGGGAGGGGGAAATGAGCAGTTCTTC | CASSSAGGGNEQFF | TRBV28 | - | TRBD2 | TRBJ2-1
TGCGCCAGCACCAATAACCCGGGGGCGAGGCAGGACACTGAAGCTTTCTTT | CASTNNPGARQDTEAFF | TRBV10-2 | - | - | TRBJ1-1
TGTGCCATCAGTGGTAATAGCGGGAGAGTCGAGCAGTTCTTC | CAISGNSGRVEQFF | TRBV10-3 | once | TRBD2 | TRBJ2-1
TGTGCCAGCAGCAAGCGGGACTCCTCCTACAATGAGCAGTTCTTC | CASSKRDSSYNEQFF | TRBV11-2 | - | TRBD2 | TRBJ2-1
TGTGCCAGCAGTTCCCGCCCCCCTGCGGAGACCCAGTACTTC | CASSSRPPAETQYF | TRBV6-5 | - | - | TRBJ2-5
TGTGCCAGCAGTGAAGGACTTATCCGGACCCAGTACTTC | CASSEGLIRTQYF | TRBV2 | once | - | TRBJ2-5
TGTGCCAGCAGCCTGAGGTCCGGGACTAGCCGAGAAGGTGAGCAGTTCTTC | CASSLRSGTSREGEQFF | TRBV11-3 | once | TRBD2 | TRBJ2-1
TGTGCCAGCAGTTACTCACAGTCCTCATCCTACAATGAGCAGTTCTTC | CASSYSQSSSYNEQFF | TRBV6-5 | - | - | TRBJ2-1
TGTGCCAGCAGGCGACAGATTAACACTGAAGCTTTCTTT | CASRRQINTEAFF | TRBV2 | - | - | TRBJ1-1
TGTGCCAGCCAAGGGGGGAGAGAAACCACCGGGGAGCTGTTTTTT | CASQGGRETTGELFF | TRBV25-1 | - | - | TRBJ2-2
TGCGCCAGCAGCTCCACTGATAGGGAGCAGTACTTC | CASSSTDREQYF | TRBV5-1 | - | - | TRBJ2-7
TGTGCCAGCAGGCCGGGACAGAGTAACACCGGGGAGCTGTTTTTT | CASRPGQSNTGELFF | TRBV6-5 | - | TRBD1 | TRBJ2-2
TGTGCCAGTATCAATGGCGGCAGGGAAGCGGACGAGCAGTACTTC | CASINGGREADEQYF | TRBV19 | - | - | TRBJ2-7
TGTGCCAGCTTTAAACAGGGAAGAACTGAAGCTTTCTTT | CASFKQGRTEAFF | TRBV5-6 | - | - | TRBJ1-1
TGCAGCGTTGATCCGGACTTCGGGACTGAAGCTTTCTTT | CSVDPDFGTEAFF | TRBV29-1 | - | - | TRBJ1-1
TGTGCCAGCAGCGTAAGGACAGGGGGAGACTATGGCTACACCTTC | CASSVRTGGDYGYTF | TRBV9 | - | TRBD1 | TRBJ1-2
TGTGCCAGCAGCCGGGACACCACCTACGAGCAGTACTTC | CASSRDTTYEQYF | TRBV11-3 | once | - | TRBJ2-7